These T cell receptor beta chains were read from a single sample in a study of T-cell reconstitution after alpha-beta-depleted transplantation in children. Each CDR3 protein is one row after TCRdb ran MiXCR on the PCR reads. The sample consists of about 610,000 distinct CDR3 sequences, more than 20% of them appearing once. The sequences come from PBMCs, collected before TCRalphabeta/CD19-depleted stem cell transplant. The receptors derive from a boy younger than two with Wiskott-Aldrich syndrome, due to receive a stem cell transplant. The CDR3 runs from the conserved cysteine through the conserved F or W. A D gene is named only where the DNA matches it firmly. Clone size is not always given. Where it is, it says once, few, many or a class for expanded clones.

j_call d_call clone_size v_call cdr3_aa cdr3_nt
TRBJ2-2 NA many TRBV7-8 CASSFSPGELFF TGTGCCAGCAGCTTTTCGCCCGGGGAGCTGTTTTTT
TRBJ2-2 TRBD1 few TRBV7-2 CASSLAGTGANTGELFF TGTGCCAGCAGCTTAGCCGGGACAGGGGCGAACACCGGGGAGCTGTTTTTT
TRBJ2-3 NA NA TRBV6-5 CASSYIPTDTQYF TGTGCCAGCAGTTATATCCCCACAGATACGCAGTATTTT
TRBJ1-2 NA few TRBV5-1 CASHPGDYGYTF TGCGCCAGTCATCCAGGGGACTATGGCTACACCTTC
TRBJ2-3 NA few TRBV20-1 CSARDYADTQYF TGCAGTGCTAGAGACTATGCGGATACGCAGTATTTT
TRBJ2-1 NA NA TRBV24-1 CATSDLWGNEQFF TGTGCCACCAGTGATTTGTGGGGGAATGAGCAGTTCTTC
TRBJ2-3 TRBD2 NA TRBV5-1 CASSLWGLAGGPADTQYF TGCGCCAGCAGCCTATGGGGACTAGCGGGAGGGCCCGCAGATACGCAGTATTTT
TRBJ1-5 NA few TRBV18 CASSPGWLGQPQHF TGTGCCAGCTCACCGGGGTGGTTAGGGCAGCCCCAGCATTTT
TRBJ1-1 TRBD1 NA TRBV12-3/TRBV12-4 CASSPRGAVNTEAFF TGTGCCAGCAGCCCCAGGGGGGCTGTAAACACTGAAGCTTTCTTT
TRBJ2-1 TRBD2 NA TRBV10-1 CASSGGSGRPGHNEQFF TGCGCCAGCAGTGGTGGTAGCGGGAGGCCGGGGCACAATGAGCAGTTCTTC
TRBJ1-5 TRBD1 few TRBV20-1 CSADGTALKGPQHF TGCAGTGCGGACGGGACAGCCCTCAAGGGGCCCCAGCATTTT
TRBJ2-7 NA few TRBV10-2 CASSEGDGVRPYEQYF TGCGCCAGCAGTGAGGGAGATGGGGTCCGACCCTACGAGCAGTACTTC
TRBJ2-4 NA few TRBV27 CASKPLGIAKNIQYF TGTGCCAGCAAGCCACTCGGGATAGCCAAAAACATTCAGTACTTC
TRBJ1-1 NA NA TRBV20-1 CSASDGEAFF TGCAGTGCTTCGGACGGGGAAGCTTTCTTT
TRBJ2-7 NA NA TRBV5-1 CASSLELGGDYEQYF TGCGCCAGCAGCTTGGAGTTGGGCGGGGACTACGAGCAGTACTTC
TRBJ2-3 NA NA TRBV12-3/TRBV12-4 CASSQGQTVFGTDTQYF TGTGCCAGCAGCCAAGGACAGACCGTTTTTGGAACAGATACGCAGTATTTT
TRBJ2-5 TRBD1 few TRBV28 CASKGQQETQYF TGTGCCAGCAAGGGACAGCAAGAGACCCAGTACTTC
TRBJ2-2 TRBD2 NA TRBV7-9 CASSFSLADTGELFF TGTGCCAGCAGCTTTAGTCTAGCGGACACCGGGGAGCTGTTTTTT
TRBJ1-2 NA few TRBV12-3/TRBV12-4 CASRDKRTYGYTF TGTGCCAGCAGAGACAAGAGGACGTATGGCTACACCTTC
TRBJ2-5 NA NA TRBV20-1 CSARAHTGSETQYF TGCAGTGCTAGAGCTCATACAGGGTCGGAGACCCAGTACTTC
TRBJ2-1 NA NA TRBV5-1 CASSLGVPSSYNEQFF TGCGCCAGCAGCTTGGGAGTCCCGAGCTCCTACAATGAGCAGTTCTTC
TRBJ1-4 TRBD1 NA TRBV6-5 CASSYSTQGANGVLEKLFF TGTGCCAGCAGTTACTCCACCCAGGGGGCAAACGGGGTTCTTGAAAAACTGTTTTTT
TRBJ2-1 TRBD2 few TRBV3-1 CASSREGNPYNEQFF TGTGCCAGCAGCAGGGAGGGCAACCCTTACAATGAGCAGTTCTTC
TRBJ2-3 NA NA TRBV4-2 CASSQDPNGAGSTDTQYF TGTGCCAGCAGCCAAGATCCTAACGGGGCGGGGAGCACAGATACGCAGTATTTT
TRBJ1-6 TRBD1 few TRBV7-2 CASSYGQGSSPLHF TGTGCCAGCAGCTACGGACAGGGCTCCTCACCCCTCCACTTT
TRBJ2-2 NA NA TRBV27 CASSLRGKELFF TGTGCCAGCAGTTTAAGGGGGAAGGAGCTGTTTTTT
TRBJ2-2 NA few TRBV7-7 CASSLVGPSVGDTGELFF TGTGCCAGCAGCTTAGTGGGTCCTAGCGTGGGAGACACCGGGGAGCTGTTTTTT
TRBJ2-7 NA NA TRBV9 CASSAGVGTPNYEQYF TGTGCCAGCAGCGCGGGGGTCGGGACACCCAACTACGAGCAGTACTTC
TRBJ2-6 NA few TRBV5-5 CASRLISGANVLTF TGTGCCAGCAGATTGATCTCTGGGGCCAACGTCCTGACTTTC
TRBJ1-2 TRBD1 many TRBV5-1 CASSSGQNYGYTF TGCGCCAGCAGCTCGGGACAGAACTATGGCTACACCTTC
TRBJ2-5 NA few TRBV5-1 CASSQDGGGLGETQYF TGCGCCAGCAGCCAAGACGGGGGCGGTTTAGGAGAGACCCAGTACTTC
TRBJ2-7 NA few TRBV5-1 CASSLEYTEQYF TGCGCCAGCAGCTTGGAATATACCGAGCAGTACTTC
TRBJ2-7 TRBD1 few TRBV5-1 CASSLAGQGAYEQYF TGCGCCAGCAGCTTGGCCGGACAGGGTGCCTACGAGCAGTACTTC
TRBJ1-2 NA NA TRBV7-2 CASSLDSGGSNYGYTF TGTGCCAGCAGCTTAGATTCGGGGGGATCTAACTATGGCTACACCTTC
TRBJ2-2 NA NA TRBV5-1 CASSLGPQAGELFF TGCGCCAGCAGCTTGGGGCCACAGGCCGGGGAGCTGTTTTTT
TRBJ1-1 TRBD1 NA TRBV12-3/TRBV12-4 CASSGTDGVNTEAFF TGTGCCAGCAGCGGGACAGACGGCGTGAACACTGAAGCTTTCTTT
TRBJ2-1 TRBD2 NA TRBV27 CASSFGRFGGEQFF TGTGCCAGCAGTTTCGGGAGGTTTGGAGGTGAGCAGTTCTTC
TRBJ2-5 TRBD1 NA TRBV12-3/TRBV12-4 CASSLGDSTGETQYF TGTGCCAGCAGTTTGGGGGACAGTACCGGAGAGACCCAGTACTTC
TRBJ2-1 TRBD1 NA TRBV12-3/TRBV12-4 CASSPQQGAYNEQFF TGTGCCAGCAGTCCACAACAGGGGGCCTACAATGAGCAGTTCTTC
TRBJ1-2 TRBD1 NA TRBV5-5 CASSKGQVYDYGYTF TGTGCCAGCAGCAAAGGACAGGTATACGACTATGGCTACACCTTC
TRBJ2-5 TRBD1 few TRBV27 CASSSKVTGVTQETQYF TGTGCCAGCAGTTCCAAAGTGACAGGGGTAACCCAAGAGACCCAGTACTTC
TRBJ2-1 TRBD2 NA TRBV6-1 CASRDEPGLAGGEQFF TGTGCCAGCAGAGACGAACCGGGACTAGCGGGAGGTGAGCAGTTCTTC
TRBJ2-3 TRBD2 NA TRBV19 CASSGAGLAGLDTQYF TGTGCCAGTAGTGGAGCAGGACTAGCGGGATTAGATACGCAGTATTTT
TRBJ1-1 NA NA TRBV15 CATSRDVTRGKYTEAFF TGTGCCACCAGCAGAGATGTGACGCGGGGGAAGTATACTGAAGCTTTCTTT
TRBJ2-4 TRBD2 NA TRBV5-1 CASSPGLALAKNIQYF TGCGCCAGCAGCCCGGGACTAGCTCTCGCTAAAAACATTCAGTACTTC
TRBJ1-6 NA few TRBV7-2 CASSLASLQYNSPLHF TGTGCCAGCAGCTTAGCCTCCCTCCAGTATAATTCACCCCTCCACTTT
TRBJ1-6 NA few TRBV28 CASSPRGRGSPLHF TGTGCCAGCAGTCCCCGAGGTAGGGGGTCACCCCTCCACTTT
TRBJ2-2 TRBD1 few TRBV7-8 CASSLVLRGPLPGELFF TGTGCCAGCAGCTTAGTATTAAGGGGGCCGCTACCCGGGGAGCTGTTTTTT
TRBJ2-7 NA NA TRBV5-1 CASSLVTGYEQYF TGTGCCAGCAGCTTAGTAACGGGGTACGAGCAGTACTTC
TRBJ2-3 NA NA TRBV12-3/TRBV12-4 CASSLRLGSIRTQYF TGTGCCAGCAGTTTAAGGCTAGGAAGCATTCGTACGCAGTATTTT
TRBJ2-7 TRBD2 few TRBV5-1 CASSLVATSGQAYEQYF TGCGCCAGCAGCTTGGTCGCAACTAGCGGGCAAGCCTACGAGCAGTACTTC
TRBJ2-3 TRBD2 NA TRBV11-2 CASSLSSGRATDTQYF TGTGCCAGCAGCTTATCCAGCGGGAGGGCCACAGATACGCAGTATTTT
TRBJ1-1 NA few TRBV12-3/TRBV12-4 CASSLPRDIAEAFF TGTGCCAGCAGTTTACCGCGGGATATCGCTGAAGCTTTCTTT
TRBJ1-2 NA NA TRBV20-1 CSARDFLGYGYTF TGCAGTGCTAGAGACTTTCTAGGCTATGGCTACACCTTC
TRBJ2-7 NA few TRBV27 CASSTRIVGGESSYEQYF TGTGCCAGCAGCACCCGCATCGTTGGCGGCGAGAGCTCCTACGAGCAGTACTTC
TRBJ1-3 NA few TRBV7-9 CASSLGTGSWTGNTIYF TGTGCCAGCAGCCTCGGGACCGGGAGTTGGACTGGAAACACCATATATTTT